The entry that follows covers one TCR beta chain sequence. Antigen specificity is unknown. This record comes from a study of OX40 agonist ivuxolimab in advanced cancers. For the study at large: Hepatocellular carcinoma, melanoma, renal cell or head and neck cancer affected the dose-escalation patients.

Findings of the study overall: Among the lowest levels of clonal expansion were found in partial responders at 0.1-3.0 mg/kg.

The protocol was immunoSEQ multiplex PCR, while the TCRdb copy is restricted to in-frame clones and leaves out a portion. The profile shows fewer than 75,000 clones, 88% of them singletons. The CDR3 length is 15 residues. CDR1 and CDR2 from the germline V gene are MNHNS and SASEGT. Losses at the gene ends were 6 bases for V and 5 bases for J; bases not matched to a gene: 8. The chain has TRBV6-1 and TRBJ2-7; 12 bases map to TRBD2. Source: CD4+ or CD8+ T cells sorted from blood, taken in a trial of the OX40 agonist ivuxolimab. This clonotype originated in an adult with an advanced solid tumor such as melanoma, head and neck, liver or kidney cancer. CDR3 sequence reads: CASRDRLAGVDEQYF. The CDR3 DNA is TGTGCCAGCAGAGACAGACTAGCGGGAGTCGACGAGCAGTACTTC.